This T cell receptor beta chain was recorded in a study of technical replicates of blood from a few donors. With V trimmed by 0 bases and J by 11 bases, 9 bases remained unmatched. The CDR3 has 14 amino acids. Germline CDR1 and CDR2: SGDLS and YYNGEE. Here immunoSEQ multiplex PCR was the method, and the copy in TCRdb shows in-frame clones only, minus some. The profile shows about 54,000 clones, around 94% of them singletons. The chain uses TRBV9 and TRBJ1-1, with 8 bases that match TRBD1. Sequenced material: T cells isolated from PBMCs. This TCR was sampled from a human donor in good health. As DNA, the CDR3 is TGTGCCAGCAGCGTAGATGCTGGGGACAGGACGGCTTTCTTT. It specifies CASSVDAGDRTAFF. The entire variable domain, with the rest obtained from reference TRBV9 and TRBJ1-1, is as follows: DSGVTQTPKHLITATGQRVTLRCSPRSGDLSVYWYQQSLDQGLQFLIQYYNGEERAKGNILERFSAQQFPDLHSELNLSSLELGDSALYFCASSVDAGDRTAFFGQGTRLTVV.